The subject of this entry is one T cell receptor (beta chain). Its target is not known. 5' RACE with UMI labels generated the TRB cDNA libraries. TCRdb re-called the 5' RACE reads and gives one entry per CDR3 protein, without DNA. Its table lists roughly 56,000 distinct CDR3 sequences. The record originates from a study of CXCR3-negative and CXCR3-positive naive CD8 T cells. Study-wide results and limits: Naive subsets had comparable surface CD5; TCR strength was inferred from TRB CDR3 properties. The study found comparably high diversity in both naive subsets and much lower diversity in memory CD8+ cells.

Per CD8+ T cell subset, triplicate sorts of 300,000 cells each were done. Looked up from germline, CDR1 is MGHRA and CDR2 is YSYEKL. CDR3 length equals 12 residues. The chain carries TRBV4-1 and TRBJ1-2; TCRdb picks TRBD1, but there is no DNA to check that call. What was sequenced was naive CXCR3- CD8+ T cells from blood. This sample's subset: CD45RO-CCR7+CD27+CD95- naive CD8+ T cells lacking CXCR3 (TNR3-). The clonotype was recovered from a human donor in good health. Some clones in this sample may be carry-over from other donors' samples. The CDR3 sequence is CASSQAGYGYTF.